This T cell receptor (beta chain) was identified in a study of blood T cell repertoires in COVID-19. The CDR3 contains 15 residues. V lost 4 bases and J lost 2, with 12 bases in between. Germline CDR1 is SGHAT and CDR2 is FQNNGV. As handled by the study authors: Nucleated cell number was recorded as an estimate derived from reference gene primer amplification. The table came from immunoSEQ multiplex PCR; TCRdb's copy has only in-frame clones and leaves some out. The V and J calls and clone size were taken over from that table, and D and trimming were inferred from the DNA. The profile shows 120,000 to 150,000 clones, 85% to 90% of them singletons.

This receptor was obtained from a man aged 50 to 60 with active or convalescent COVID-19. This chain joins TRBV11-2 and TRBJ1-5, with D hard to call. The source material was peripheral blood. As DNA, the CDR3 is TGTGCCAGCAGCTCGTCCGGGTCGGGCAATCAGCCCCAGCATTTT. Translating gives CASSSSGSGNQPQHF.